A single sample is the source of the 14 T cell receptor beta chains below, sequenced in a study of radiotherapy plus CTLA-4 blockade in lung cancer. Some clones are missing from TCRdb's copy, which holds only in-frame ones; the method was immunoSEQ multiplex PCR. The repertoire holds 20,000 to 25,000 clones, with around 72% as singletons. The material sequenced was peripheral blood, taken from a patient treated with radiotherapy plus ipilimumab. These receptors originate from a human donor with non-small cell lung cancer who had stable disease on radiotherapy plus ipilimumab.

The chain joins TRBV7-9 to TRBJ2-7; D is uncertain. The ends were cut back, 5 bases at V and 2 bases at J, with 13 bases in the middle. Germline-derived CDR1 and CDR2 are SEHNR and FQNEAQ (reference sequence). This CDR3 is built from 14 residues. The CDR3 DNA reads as TGTGCCAGCAGCCCCCGGTCGATCCCCTACGAGCAGTACTTC. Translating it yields CASSPRSIPYEQYF.

CDR3 sequence: CASSLVLTALGNTIYF. CDR3 coding DNA: TGTGCCAGCAGCTTGGTCCTCACAGCTCTGGGTAACACCATATATTTT. This rearrangement joins TRBV5-5 to TRBJ1-3; D gene unclear. Per germline, CDR1 SGHKS and CDR2 YYEKEE (reference sequence). The V gene lost 0 bases and the J gene lost 7 bases, with 17 bases spanning the gap. The CDR3 extends over 16 amino acids.

The CDR3 is CASSSAGTGELFF. CDR3 sequence (DNA): TGTGCCAGCAGCTCCGCAGGGACCGGGGAGCTGTTTTTT. The chain combines TRBV5-4 with TRBJ2-2; D possibly corresponds to TRBD1 (5 bases). This CDR3 is 13 amino acids long. Trimming removed 3 bases at V and 5 bases at J, with 8 bases between. Per germline, CDR1 SGHNT and CDR2 YYREEE (reference sequence).

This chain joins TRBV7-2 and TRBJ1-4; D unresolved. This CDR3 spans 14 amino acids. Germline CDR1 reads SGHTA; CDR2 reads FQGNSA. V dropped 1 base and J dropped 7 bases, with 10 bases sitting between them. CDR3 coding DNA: TGTGCCAGCAGCTTAGGGTCGAGAAGTGAAAAACTGTTTTTT. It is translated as CASSLGSRSEKLFF. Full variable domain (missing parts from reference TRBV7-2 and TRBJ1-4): GAGVSQSPSNKVTEKGKDVELRCDPISGHTALYWYRQSLGQGLEFLIYFQGNSAPDKSGLPSDRFSAERTGGSVSTLTIQRTQQEDSAVYLCASSLGSRSEKLFFGSGTQLSVL.

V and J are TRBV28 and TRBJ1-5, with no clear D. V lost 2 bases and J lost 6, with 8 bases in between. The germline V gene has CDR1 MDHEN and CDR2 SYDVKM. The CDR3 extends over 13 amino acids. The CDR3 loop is CASSLSPTQPQHF. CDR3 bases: TGTGCCAGCAGTTTAAGCCCTACTCAGCCCCAGCATTTT. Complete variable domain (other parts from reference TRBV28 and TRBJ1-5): DVKVTQSSRYLVKRTGEKVFLECVQDMDHENMFWYRQDPGLGLRLIYFSYDVKMKEKGDIPEGYSVSREKKERFSLILESASTNQTSMYLCASSLSPTQPQHFGDGTRLSIL.

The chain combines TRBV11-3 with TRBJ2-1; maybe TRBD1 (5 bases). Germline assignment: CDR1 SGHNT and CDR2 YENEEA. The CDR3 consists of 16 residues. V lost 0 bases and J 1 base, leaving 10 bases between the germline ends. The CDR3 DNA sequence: TGTGCCAGCAGCTTAGATTCGGCAGGGTCCTACAATGAGCAGTTCTTC. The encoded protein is CASSLDSAGSYNEQFF.

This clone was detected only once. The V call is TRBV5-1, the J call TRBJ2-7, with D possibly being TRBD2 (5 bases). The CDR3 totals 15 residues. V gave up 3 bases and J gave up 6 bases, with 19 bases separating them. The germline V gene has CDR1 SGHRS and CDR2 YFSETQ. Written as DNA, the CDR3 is TGCGCCAGCAGCTGGGAAGGTGGGAGAGGGAGCGAGCAGTACTTC. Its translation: CASSWEGGRGSEQYF. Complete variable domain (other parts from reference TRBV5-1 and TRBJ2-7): KAGVTQTPRYLIKTRGQQVTLSCSPISGHRSVSWYQQTPGQGLQFLFEYFSETQRNKGNFPGRFSGRQFSNSRSEMNVSTLELGDSALYLCASSWEGGRGSEQYFGPGTRLTVT.

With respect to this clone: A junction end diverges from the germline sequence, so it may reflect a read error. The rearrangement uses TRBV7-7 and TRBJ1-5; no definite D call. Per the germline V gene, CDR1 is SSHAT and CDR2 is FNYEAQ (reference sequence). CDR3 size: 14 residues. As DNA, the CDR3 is TGTGCTAGCAGCTTAATAGAACCCAATCAGCCCCAGCATTTT. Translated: CASSLIEPNQPQHF.

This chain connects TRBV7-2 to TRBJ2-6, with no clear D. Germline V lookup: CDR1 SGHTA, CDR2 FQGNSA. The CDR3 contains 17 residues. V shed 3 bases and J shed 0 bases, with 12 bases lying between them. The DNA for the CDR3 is TGTGCCAGCAGCTTGGCCAGTTCCGACTCTGGGGCCAACGTCCTGACTTTC. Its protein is CASSLASSDSGANVLTF. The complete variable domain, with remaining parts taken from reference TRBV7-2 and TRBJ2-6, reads GAGVSQSPSNKVTEKGKDVELRCDPISGHTALYWYRQSLGQGLEFLIYFQGNSAPDKSGLPSDRFSAERTGGSVSTLTIQRTQQEDSAVYLCASSLASSDSGANVLTFGAGSRLTVL.

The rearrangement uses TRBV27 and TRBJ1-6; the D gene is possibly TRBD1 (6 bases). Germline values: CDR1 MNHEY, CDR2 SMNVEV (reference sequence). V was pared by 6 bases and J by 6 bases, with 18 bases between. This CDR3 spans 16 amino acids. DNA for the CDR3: TGTGCCAGCAGCCTCTTCGGGGGCGGTCGTAATTCACCCCTCCACTTT. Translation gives CASSLFGGGRNSPLHF.

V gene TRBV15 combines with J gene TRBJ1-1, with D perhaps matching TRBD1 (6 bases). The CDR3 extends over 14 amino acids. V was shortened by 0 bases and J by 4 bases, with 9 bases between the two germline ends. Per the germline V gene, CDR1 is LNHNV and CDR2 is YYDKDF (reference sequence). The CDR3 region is CATSRDRGVTEAFF. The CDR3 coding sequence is TGTGCCACCAGCAGAGACAGGGGAGTCACTGAAGCTTTCTTT.

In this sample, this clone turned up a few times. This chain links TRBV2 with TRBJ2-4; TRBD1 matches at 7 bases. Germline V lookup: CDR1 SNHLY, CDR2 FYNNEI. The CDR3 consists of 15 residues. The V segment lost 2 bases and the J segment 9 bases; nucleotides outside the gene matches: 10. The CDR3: CASSEFRQGRGIQYF. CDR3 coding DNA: TGTGCCAGCAGTGAATTTAGACAGGGAAGGGGCATTCAGTACTTC. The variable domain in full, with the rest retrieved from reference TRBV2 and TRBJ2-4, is EPEVTQTPSHQVTQMGQEVILRCVPISNHLYFYWYRQILGQKVEFLVSFYNNEISEKSEIFDDQFSVERPDGSNFTLKIRSTKLEDSAMYFCASSEFRQGRGIQYFGAGTRLSVL.

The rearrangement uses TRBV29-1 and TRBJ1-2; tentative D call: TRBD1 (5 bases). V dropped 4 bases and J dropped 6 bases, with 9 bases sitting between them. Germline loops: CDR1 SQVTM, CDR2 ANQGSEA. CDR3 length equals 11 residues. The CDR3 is CSVGGPDGYTF. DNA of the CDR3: TGCAGCGTTGGGGGCCCGGATGGCTACACCTTC.

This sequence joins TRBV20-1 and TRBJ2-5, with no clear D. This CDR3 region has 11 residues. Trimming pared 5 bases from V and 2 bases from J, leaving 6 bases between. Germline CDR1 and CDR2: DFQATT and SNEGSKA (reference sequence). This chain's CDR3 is CSAVIQETQYF. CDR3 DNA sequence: TGCAGTGCTGTAATACAAGAGACCCAGTACTTC.